The T cell receptor (beta chain) described here comes from a study of cytomegalovirus exposure and HLA in healthy donors. Study-level results: Later on, an analysis found that several of the most significant clusters appeared to be linked to common viral pathogens, which included parvovirus B19. The records held CMV serostatus as the only immune exposure information.

Primers for the PCR totalled 60 Vbeta and 13 Jbeta. This table comes from immunoSEQ multiplex PCR, and its TCRdb copy is limited to in-frame clones, with some not included. The sample consists of about 210,000 clones, 83% of them appearing once. The CDR3 spans 12 residues. Germline assignment: CDR1 SGHNT and CDR2 YYREEE (reference sequence). V lost 5 bases and J lost 1, with 6 bases in between. This clone was observed a few times. Its antigen is unknown. The sequencing input was PBMCs. The genes are TRBV5-4 and TRBJ1-1; D gene uncertain. The sequence was collected from a man aged 40-49 years in good health and CMV-seropositive. CDR3 sequence: CASSSGNTEAFF. Written as DNA, the CDR3 is TGTGCCAGCAGTTCAGGGAACACTGAAGCTTTCTTT.